A selection of T cell receptor beta chains follows, all from one sample in a study of pediatric ulcerative colitis. Assay used: immunoSEQ multiplex PCR; TCRdb lists only in-frame clones, some missing. The sample contains 30,000 or so clones, roughly four fifths of which appear only once. The sequenced sample was blood. Source of these receptors: a boy younger than 18 with severe ulcerative colitis. Both conserved end residues are trimmed from each CDR3.

TRBV13	TRBJ1-3	ASSRSGSRSGNTIY
TRBV28	TRBJ1-2	ASRTDRTNYGYT
TRBV9	TRBJ1-6	ASSVAGSYNSPLH
TRBV5-4	TRBJ1-1	ASSGSGTGVNKAF
TRBV7-2	TRBJ1-3	ASSLSRAAGNTIY
TRBV2	TRBJ2-7	ASSTRDGYEQY
TRBV4-3	TRBJ2-5	ASSQDRARQETQY
TRBV7-2	TRBJ2-3	ASSLAYEDTQY
TRBV6-1	TRBJ1-6	ASSESSSSYNSPLH
TRBV19	TRBJ1-5	ASSVGFGGQPQH
TRBV5-4	TRBJ2-6	ASSLDSYSGANVLT
TRBV5-1	TRBJ1-2	ASSSGQINYGYT
TRBV9	TRBJ1-2	ASSVGSLSGLGFGT
TRBV19	TRBJ2-1	ASSIGQRGVGEQF
TRBV6-6	TRBJ2-7	ASTAHRGGYEQY
TRBV7-9	TRBJ2-1	ASSFWAGTGGNNEQF
TRBV4-1	TRBJ2-3	ASSQVGTRVDTQY
TRBV28	TRBJ1-1	ASSLRQGVTEAF
TRBV7-8	TRBJ1-2	ASSPTDGNYGYT
TRBV10-3	TRBJ1-3	AISEPPTVGNTIY
TRBV25-1	TRBJ2-3	ASSPGTSGGTQY
TRBV7-9	TRBJ1-6	ASSSGLGGNNSPLH
TRBV18	TRBJ1-6	ASSPGLRSPLH
TRBV29-1	TRBJ2-7	SGRDSSYEQY
TRBV6-6	TRBJ2-7	ASRLRDRGLKQY
TRBV19	TRBJ1-2	ASNDRGRDYGYT
TRBV7-2	TRBJ1-6	ASSLDLAGLSPLH
TRBV10-3	TRBJ2-5	ASRLASLEETQY
TRBV6-4	TRBJ2-2	ASSADGVGELF
TRBV30	TRBJ1-1	AWSTYRGHWNTEAF
TRBV2	TRBJ2-1	AGRGFGVNNEQF
TRBV7-2	TRBJ2-5	ASSFIGGASETQY
TRBV10-2	TRBJ1-1	ASTEGPNTEAF
TRBV4-1	TRBJ1-2	ASSQGTGKGYGYT
TRBV6-5	TRBJ1-2	ASKKQGAGYGYT
TRBV7-6	TRBJ1-1	ASSLVGGDDINTEAF
TRBV5-1	TRBJ1-6	ASSLAGSSYNSPLH
TRBV5-1	TRBJ1-1	ASSGGQSTEAF
TRBV4-1	TRBJ2-3	ASRRAPSGPQYTQY
TRBV7-2	TRBJ1-2	ASSVSSNYGYT
TRBV6-5	TRBJ2-3	ASSYSEGDTQY
TRBV4-3	TRBJ1-1	ASSQEMGETEAF
TRBV6-6	TRBJ1-2	ASRTGDVDGYT
TRBV7-3	TRBJ2-1	ASSMGLNNEQF
TRBV7-2	TRBJ2-5	ASSLSGPKETQY
TRBV4-1	TRBJ2-1	ASSRIGGDNEQF
TRBV11-2	TRBJ1-2	ASSLGAGYGYT
TRBV27	TRBJ1-6	ASSSGTNSPLH
TRBV5-1	TRBJ2-5	ASSLQLQETQY